The rows below give T cell receptor beta chains drawn from one sample of a study of T-cell memory formation after mild COVID-19. Using its own MiXCR run on the 5' RACE reads, TCRdb lists one record per CDR3 protein. The data show 350,000 to 500,000 distinct CDR3 sequences, roughly 18% seen once. The sample comprised PBMCs or a T cell subset sorted from them (not recorded which). Receptors were obtained from a young man who had mild COVID-19 (a few samples of this study predate the infection). Cell type and time point are not known. Both conserved end residues are part of each CDR3. The D gene is left open where the match is weak. For some rows the clone size is stated as once, few or many, or as a class when expanded; others skip it.

cdr3_aa,clone_size,v_call,j_call,d_call
CSARGWTEDYEQYF,.,TRBV20-1,TRBJ2-7,.
CASARGGTEAFF,few,TRBV6-2/TRBV6-3,TRBJ1-1,.
CASSPHRGATGANVLTF,few,TRBV7-9,TRBJ2-6,.
CASSLDRNNSPLHF,many,TRBV5-7,TRBJ1-6,.
CAISESSKRGTDTQYF,few,TRBV10-3,TRBJ2-3,.
CASTSTTSGANVLTF,.,TRBV6-6,TRBJ2-6,.
CAWTRTTGTTEAFF,.,TRBV30,TRBJ1-1,.
CASSYIGGNYGYTF,once,TRBV6-6,TRBJ1-2,.
CSATDPGPLILTDTQYF,few,TRBV20-1,TRBJ2-3,.
CASSFLKQNTEAFF,few,TRBV5-1,TRBJ1-1,.
CASSYSASGAYEQYF,few,TRBV6-5,TRBJ2-7,.
CASSLQGSSEQFF,.,TRBV25-1,TRBJ2-1,.
CSASIQILSTDTQYF,few,TRBV20-1,TRBJ2-3,.
CASSVKGESYNSPLHF,few,TRBV9,TRBJ1-6,.
CASSLTTGGQPQHF,.,TRBV27,TRBJ1-5,.
CATSDREIYGYTF,.,TRBV6-2/TRBV6-3,TRBJ1-2,TRBD1
CASSLDRAALSETQYF,few,TRBV11-2,TRBJ2-5,.
CASSLSWGNEKLFF,many,TRBV7-8,TRBJ1-4,.
CASSLRDRGQTQYF,few,TRBV7-3,TRBJ2-5,TRBD1
CASSSFKQGNEQFF,few,TRBV11-2,TRBJ2-1,.